This T cell receptor beta chain comes out of a study of CD8+ T cells in alopecia areata. Extracted RNA was reverse transcribed, and the resulting cDNA served as sequencing template. The repertoire was sequenced with immunoSEQ multiplex PCR; TCRdb's copy has only in-frame clones and lacks some. The table includes 100,000 to 150,000 clones, 49% detected once. This CDR3 has 15 residues. V was shortened by 1 base and J by 0 bases, with 13 bases between the two germline ends. The germline gives CDR1 SQVTM, CDR2 ANQGSEA. Sequencing was performed on CD8+ T cells sorted from blood, taken at week 0. The chain carries TRBV29-1 and TRBJ2-7; D is perhaps TRBD1 (5 bases). The source of this sequence is a human donor with alopecia areata. In DNA, the CDR3 is TGCAGCGTTGAAGGTGGGGCAGAGAGCTCCTACGAGCAGTACTTC. Amino acids: CSVEGGAESSYEQYF.